Below, 5 T cell receptor beta chains from the same sample are listed, as sequenced in a study of cytomegalovirus exposure and HLA in healthy donors. Amplification used 60 Vbeta primers and 13 Jbeta primers. Method: immunoSEQ multiplex PCR; TCRdb's copy keeps in-frame clones and lacks some. The data contain around 140,000 clones, 60% to 80% of them singletons. The sample was PBMCs. The source is a female donor in good health and CMV-seronegative.

The chain recombines TRBV6-5 with TRBJ2-7; unclear D gene. CDR3 length: 14 amino acids. Germline V gene sequence: CDR1 MNHEY, CDR2 SVGAGI. V lost 4 bases, J lost 2 bases, and 12 bases lay in between. The CDR3 nucleotides are TGTGCCAGCAGTTCCTCGGGCGATGCCTACGAGCAGTACTTC. It specifies CASSSSGDAYEQYF.

This clone was seen once. J is TRBJ1-1 and V is TRBV27; no reliable D call. Germline V gene data show CDR1 as MNHEY and CDR2 as SMNVEV (reference sequence). CDR3 length: 13 residues. V lost 3 bases and J lost 3, with 8 bases in between. The CDR3 bases are TGTGCCAGCAGTTTTTCAGGCGACACTGAAGCTTTCTTT. Translation gives CASSFSGDTEAFF.

This rearrangement joins TRBV6-5 to TRBJ2-2; weak D call: TRBD2 (5 bases). The CDR3 is made up of 14 amino acids. Germline-derived CDR1 and CDR2 are MNHEY and SVGAGI. The germline V and J ends were trimmed by 8 bases and 4 bases, with 14 bases remaining between them. The CDR3 region is CASVGSESTGELFF. DNA of the CDR3: TGTGCCAGCGTGGGTAGCGAGAGCACCGGGGAGCTGTTTTTT.

The table lists this clone with a few counts. A read error may explain this, as a much larger clone is one base away. This chain connects TRBV6-1 to TRBJ2-7; 11 bases agree with TRBD1. Germline V lookup: CDR1 MNHNS, CDR2 SASEGT. CDR3 length: 15 amino acids. The V and J ends lost 4 bases and 0 bases, in that order; junction bases with no gene match: 2. CDR3 protein: CASSVGTGGSYEQYF. As DNA, the CDR3 is TGTGCCAGCAGTGTAGGGACAGGGGGCTCCTACGAGCAGTACTTC.

The chain uses TRBV2 and TRBJ2-7; 9 nucleotides match TRBD1. The CDR3 is 14 amino acids. V was clipped by 8 bases and J by 2 bases; unmatched bases: 7. Germline assignment: CDR1 SNHLY and CDR2 FYNNEI. The CDR3 region has the DNA TGTGCCAGCGGTTCCGGGACAGGGACCTACGAGCAGTACTTC. Its translation: CASGSGTGTYEQYF.